The T cell receptor beta chain described here comes from a study of T cell clonality in common variable immunodeficiency. Whole-study findings and limits: Compared with controls, CVID subjects had fewer shared TCRbeta clones. Fewer deletions and N-nucleotide insertions were reportedly seen in common variable immunodeficiency TCR beta sequences. Compared with healthy controls, CVID subjects showed increased TCRbeta clonality, mostly in about a third.

This clone was counted at least ten times. Antigen unknown. The read terminates 3 residues ahead of where the CDR3 ends, so the germline J gene completes it. Germline CDR1 and CDR2: SNHLY and FYNNEI. The CDR3 runs 15 residues. V shed 6 bases and J 0 bases; nucleotides not matched to a gene: 4. Produced via immunoSEQ multiplex PCR; TCRdb's table is partial and in-frame only. The sample includes some 28,000 clones, none of them occurring once. Aged roughly 8 to 65 years, CVID subjects averaged approximately 38 years old. The clonotype was recovered from a human donor with common variable immunodeficiency. Input material: peripheral blood mononuclear cells. The chain couples TRBV2 to TRBJ1-4; 7 nucleotides match TRBD1. The DNA read from the CDR3 is TGTGCCAGCAGACGACAGGGATCAACTAATGAAAAA. It codes for CASRRQGSTNEK. In full, the CDR3 is CASRRQGSTNEKLFF.